The 6 T cell receptor beta chains presented below share a single source sample, sequenced in a study of response to subunit inactivated influenza vaccine. TCRdb reprocessed the RT-PCR reads via MiXCR and lists one record per CDR3 protein. This table holds a few hundred thousand distinct CDR3 sequences, over 9% found once. Here the sequenced sample was non-naive T cells sorted from PBMCs, taken less than 15 days before vaccination. The receptors were gathered from a man aged 45-60 years who received an inactivated influenza vaccine.

This clonotype appeared many times. This rearrangement joins TRBV20-1 to TRBJ2-3; TRBD1 agrees at 8 bases. The V gene's germline CDR1 is DFQATT and CDR2 SNEGSKA (reference sequence). The CDR3 covers 11 residues. Trimming removed 8 bases from V and 6 bases from J; junction bases left unmatched: 4. The CDR3 reads CSYRGRDTQYF. Here the CDR3 DNA reads TGCAGTTACAGGGGGAGGGATACGCAGTATTTT.

This clonotype was detected only a few times. The V call is TRBV12-3 or TRBV12-4, the J call TRBJ2-2; the D gene is possibly TRBD1 (7 bases). The ends were cut back, 10 bases at V and 8 bases at J, with 20 bases in the middle. This CDR3 comprises 14 residues. DNA of the CDR3: TGTGCCACCAAACGCGGAGGGGGCTGGGGGGAGCTGTTTTTT. Its protein product is CATKRGGGWGELFF.

This clonotype was seen only a few times. J is TRBJ2-7 and V is TRBV5-6; 8 bases match TRBD1. There are 13 residues in the CDR3. CDR1 and CDR2 (germline): SGHDT, YYEEEE. The V gene end was trimmed by 3 bases and the J gene end by 5 bases; junction bases not matched to a gene: 4. CDR3 sequence (DNA): TGTGCCAGCAGCTCTGACAGGGGCCACGAGCAGTACTTC. It encodes CASSSDRGHEQYF.

This chain connects TRBV20-1 to TRBJ2-7; 8 nucleotides line up with TRBD1. CDR1 and CDR2 from the germline V gene are DFQATT and SNEGSKA (reference sequence). The CDR3 has 14 residues. The J segment lost 4 bases and the V segment lost 2 bases, leaving 7 bases of the junction unmatched. Here the CDR3 reads CSARTGTGFYEQYF. The CDR3 region has the DNA TGCAGTGCTAGAACCGGGACAGGATTTTACGAGCAGTACTTC.

This clonotype was counted ten times or more. The chain has TRBV7-8 and TRBJ2-7, with a weak D call TRBD2 (7 bases). V dropped 6 bases and J dropped 0 bases, with 15 bases sitting between them. This CDR3 contains 15 residues. Germline V gene lookup returns CDR1 SGHVS and CDR2 FQNEAQ. CDR3 nucleotides: TGTGCCAGCAGTAAAGGGGGGGTCGGCTCCTACGAGCAGTACTTC. Translated, it gives CASSKGGVGSYEQYF.

This clonotype has only one observation. This rearrangement joins TRBV27 to TRBJ1-6, with 7 bases fitting TRBD1. V shed 3 bases and J 7 bases; nucleotides not matched to a gene: 6. The CDR3 is 15 amino acids. CDR1 is MNHEY, CDR2 SMNVEV, per germline (reference sequence). The CDR3 region is CASSFDRAANSPLHF. The CDR3 DNA reads as TGTGCCAGCAGTTTCGACAGGGCAGCAAATTCACCCCTCCACTTT.